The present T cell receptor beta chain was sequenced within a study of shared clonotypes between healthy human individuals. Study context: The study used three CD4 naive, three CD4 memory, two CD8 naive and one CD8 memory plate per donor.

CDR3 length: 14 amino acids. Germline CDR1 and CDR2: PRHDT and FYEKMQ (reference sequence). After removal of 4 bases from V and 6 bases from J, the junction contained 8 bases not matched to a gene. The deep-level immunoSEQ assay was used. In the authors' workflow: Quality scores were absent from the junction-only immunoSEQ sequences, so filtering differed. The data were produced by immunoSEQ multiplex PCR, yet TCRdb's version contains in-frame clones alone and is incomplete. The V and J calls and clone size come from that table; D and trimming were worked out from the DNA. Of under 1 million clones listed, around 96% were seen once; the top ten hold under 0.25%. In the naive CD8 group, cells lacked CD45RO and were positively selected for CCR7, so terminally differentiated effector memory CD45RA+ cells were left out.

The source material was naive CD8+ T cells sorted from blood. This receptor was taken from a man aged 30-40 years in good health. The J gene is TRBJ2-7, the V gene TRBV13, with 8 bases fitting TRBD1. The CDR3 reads CASSSNGQGAEQYF. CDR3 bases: TGTGCCAGCAGCTCCAATGGACAGGGTGCCGAGCAGTACTTC.